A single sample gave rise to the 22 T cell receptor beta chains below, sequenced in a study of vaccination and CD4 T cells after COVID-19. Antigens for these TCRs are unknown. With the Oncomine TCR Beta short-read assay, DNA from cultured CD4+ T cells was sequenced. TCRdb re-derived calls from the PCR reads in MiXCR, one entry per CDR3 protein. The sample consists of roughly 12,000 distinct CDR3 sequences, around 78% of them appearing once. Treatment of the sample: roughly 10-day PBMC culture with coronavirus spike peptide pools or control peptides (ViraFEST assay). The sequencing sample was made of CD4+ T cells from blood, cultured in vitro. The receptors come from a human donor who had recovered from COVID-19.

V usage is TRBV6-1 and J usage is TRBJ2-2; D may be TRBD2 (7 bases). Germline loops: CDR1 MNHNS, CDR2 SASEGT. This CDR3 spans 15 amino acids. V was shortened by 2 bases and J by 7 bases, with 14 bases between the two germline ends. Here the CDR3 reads CASSESEGEGGELFF. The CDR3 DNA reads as TGTGCCAGCAGTGAAAGTGAGGGGGAGGGCGGGGAGCTGTTTTTT.

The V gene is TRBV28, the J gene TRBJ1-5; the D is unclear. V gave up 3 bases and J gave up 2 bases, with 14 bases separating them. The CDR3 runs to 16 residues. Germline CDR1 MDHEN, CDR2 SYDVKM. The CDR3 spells CASSFVVFLGNQPQHF. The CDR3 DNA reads TGTGCCAGCAGTTTCGTAGTTTTTTTGGGCAATCAGCCCCAGCATTTT.

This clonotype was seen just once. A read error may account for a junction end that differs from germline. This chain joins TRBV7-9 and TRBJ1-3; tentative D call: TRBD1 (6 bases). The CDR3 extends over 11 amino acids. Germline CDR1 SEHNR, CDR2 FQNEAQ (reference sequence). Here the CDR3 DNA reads TGTGCCAGCAGGGGGGGCAGGGGCGACGATTTT. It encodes CASRGGRGDDF.

Written as DNA, the CDR3 is TGCAGTGCTAGGACAGGGAACACCGGGGAGCTGTTTTTT. Translation gives CSARTGNTGELFF. The chain recombines TRBV20-1 with TRBJ2-2; maybe TRBD1 (6 bases). Germline values: CDR1 DFQATT, CDR2 SNEGSKA (reference sequence). This CDR3 has 13 residues. Trimming removed 3 bases from V and 1 base from J, with 6 bases in between.

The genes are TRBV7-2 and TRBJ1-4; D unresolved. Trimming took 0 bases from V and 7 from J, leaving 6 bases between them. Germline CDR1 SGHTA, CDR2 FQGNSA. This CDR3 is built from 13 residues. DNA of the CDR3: TGTACCAGCAGCTTAGCATGGGGTGAAAAACTGTTTTTT. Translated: CTSSLAWGEKLFF.

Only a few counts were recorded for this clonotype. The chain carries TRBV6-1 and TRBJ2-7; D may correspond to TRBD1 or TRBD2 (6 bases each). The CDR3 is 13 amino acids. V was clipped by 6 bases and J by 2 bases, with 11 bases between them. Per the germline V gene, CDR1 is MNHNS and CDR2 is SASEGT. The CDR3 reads CASSRGLTYEQYF. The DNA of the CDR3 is TGTGCCAGCAGCAGGGGACTGACCTACGAGCAGTACTTC.

The CDR3 is CASSYKGGGYEQYF. CDR3 coding DNA: TGTGCCAGCAGTTATAAGGGGGGAGGCTACGAGCAGTACTTC. The chain joins TRBV6-5 to TRBJ2-7; D tentatively reads TRBD1 or TRBD2 (6 bases each). Germline CDR1 and CDR2: MNHEY and SVGAGI. The CDR3 is 14 residues long. Trimming stripped 3 bases from V and 3 bases from J, with 12 bases between.

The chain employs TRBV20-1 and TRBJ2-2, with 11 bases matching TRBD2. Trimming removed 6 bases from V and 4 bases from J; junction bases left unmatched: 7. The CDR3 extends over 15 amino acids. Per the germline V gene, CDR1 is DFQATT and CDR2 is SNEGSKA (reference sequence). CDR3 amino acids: CSAVLAGVGTGELFF. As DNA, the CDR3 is TGCAGTGCGGTACTAGCGGGAGTTGGCACCGGGGAGCTGTTTTTT.

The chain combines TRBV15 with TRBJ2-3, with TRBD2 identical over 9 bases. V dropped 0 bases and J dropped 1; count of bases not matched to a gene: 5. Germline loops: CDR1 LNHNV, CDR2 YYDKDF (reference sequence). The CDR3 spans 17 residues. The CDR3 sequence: CATSRERLADRTDTQYF. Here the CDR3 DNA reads TGTGCCACCAGCAGAGAACGACTAGCGGACCGCACAGATACGCAGTATTTT.

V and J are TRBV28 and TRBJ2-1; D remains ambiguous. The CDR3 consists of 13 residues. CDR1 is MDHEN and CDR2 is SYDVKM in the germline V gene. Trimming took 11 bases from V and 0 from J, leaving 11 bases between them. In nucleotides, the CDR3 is TGTGCCGCCCTCACGGACTCCTACAATGAGCAGTTCTTC. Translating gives CAALTDSYNEQFF.

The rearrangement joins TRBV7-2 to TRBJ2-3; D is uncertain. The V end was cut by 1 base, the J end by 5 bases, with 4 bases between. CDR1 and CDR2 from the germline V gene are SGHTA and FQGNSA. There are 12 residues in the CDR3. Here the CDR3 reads CASSLDVDTQYF. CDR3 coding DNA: TGTGCCAGCAGCTTAGATGTAGATACGCAGTATTTT.

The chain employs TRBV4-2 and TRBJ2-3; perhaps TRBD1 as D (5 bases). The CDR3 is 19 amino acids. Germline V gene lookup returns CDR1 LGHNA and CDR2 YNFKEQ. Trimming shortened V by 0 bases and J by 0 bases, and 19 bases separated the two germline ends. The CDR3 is CASSQDSVVGVASTDTQYF. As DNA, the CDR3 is TGTGCCAGCAGCCAAGATTCGGTAGTAGGGGTTGCTAGCACAGATACGCAGTATTTT.

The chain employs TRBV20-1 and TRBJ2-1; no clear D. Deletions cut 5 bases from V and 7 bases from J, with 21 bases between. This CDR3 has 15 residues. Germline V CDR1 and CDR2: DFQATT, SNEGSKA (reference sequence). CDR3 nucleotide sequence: TGCAGTGCTCCCAAGGAATACCCGCCCAGGAATGAGCAGTTCTTC. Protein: CSAPKEYPPRNEQFF.

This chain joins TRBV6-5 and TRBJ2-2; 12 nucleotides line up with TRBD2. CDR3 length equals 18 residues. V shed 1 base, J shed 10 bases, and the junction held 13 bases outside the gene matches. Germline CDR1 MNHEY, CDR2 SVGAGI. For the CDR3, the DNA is TGTGCCAGCAGTTACTTTATCAAAGGACTAGCGGGAATGGTGGAGCTGTTTTTT. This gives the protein CASSYFIKGLAGMVELFF.

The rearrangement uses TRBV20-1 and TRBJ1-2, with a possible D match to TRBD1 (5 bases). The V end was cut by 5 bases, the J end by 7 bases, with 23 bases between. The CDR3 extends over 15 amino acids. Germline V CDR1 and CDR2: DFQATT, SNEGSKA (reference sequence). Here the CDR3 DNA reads TGCAGTGCTCTAACCGGGACCCAAGAGAGAGGTGGCTACACCTTC. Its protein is CSALTGTQERGGYTF.

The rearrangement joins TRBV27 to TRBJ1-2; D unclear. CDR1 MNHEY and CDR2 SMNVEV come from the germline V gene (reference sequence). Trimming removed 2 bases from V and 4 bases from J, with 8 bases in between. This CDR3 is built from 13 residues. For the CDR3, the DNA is TGTGCCAGCAGTTTAAAGGTCGGCTATGGCTACACCTTC. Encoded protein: CASSLKVGYGYTF.

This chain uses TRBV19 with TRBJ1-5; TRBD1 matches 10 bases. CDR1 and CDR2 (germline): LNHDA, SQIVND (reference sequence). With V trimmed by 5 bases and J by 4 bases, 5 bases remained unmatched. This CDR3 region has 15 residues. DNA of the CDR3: TGTGCCAGTAGTGCCGGGGACAGGGGAAATCAGCCCCAGCATTTT. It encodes CASSAGDRGNQPQHF.

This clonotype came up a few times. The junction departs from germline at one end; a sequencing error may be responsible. The DNA for the CDR3 is TGCAGTGCTAGACCGCGCGGGAGACCAGATACGCAGTACTTT. Protein sequence: CSARPRGRPDTQYF. The V call is TRBV20-1, the J call TRBJ2-3; 7 bases line up with TRBD2. The germline CDR1 and CDR2 sequences are DFQATT and SNEGSKA (reference sequence). The CDR3 length is 14 residues.

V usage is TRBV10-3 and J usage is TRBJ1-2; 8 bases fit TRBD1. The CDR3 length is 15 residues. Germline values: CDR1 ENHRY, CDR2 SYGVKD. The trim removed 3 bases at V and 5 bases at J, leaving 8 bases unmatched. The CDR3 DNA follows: TGTGCCATCAGTGAACAGACAGGGGCTCTTTATGGCTACACCTTC. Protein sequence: CAISEQTGALYGYTF.

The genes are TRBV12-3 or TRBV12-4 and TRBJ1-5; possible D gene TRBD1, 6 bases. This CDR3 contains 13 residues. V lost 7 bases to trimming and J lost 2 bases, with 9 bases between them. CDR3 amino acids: CASNREGNQPQHF. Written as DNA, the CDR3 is TGTGCCAGCAACAGGGAGGGCAATCAGCCCCAGCATTTT.

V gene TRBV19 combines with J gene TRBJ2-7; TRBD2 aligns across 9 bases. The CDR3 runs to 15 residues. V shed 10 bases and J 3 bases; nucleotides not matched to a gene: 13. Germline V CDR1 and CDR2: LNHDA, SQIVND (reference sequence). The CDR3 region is CATKEVLAGNYEQYF. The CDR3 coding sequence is TGTGCCACTAAAGAAGTGCTAGCGGGAAACTACGAGCAGTACTTC.

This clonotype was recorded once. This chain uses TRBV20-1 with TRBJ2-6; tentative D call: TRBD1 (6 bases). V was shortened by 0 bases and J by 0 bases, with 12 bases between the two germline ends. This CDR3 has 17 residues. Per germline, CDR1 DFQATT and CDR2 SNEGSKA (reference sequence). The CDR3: CSARDGGLSSGANVLTF. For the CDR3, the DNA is TGCAGTGCTAGAGATGGGGGCCTCAGCTCTGGGGCCAACGTCCTGACTTTC.